Listed here are 6 T cell receptor beta chains from one sample, sequenced in a study of Graves' ophthalmopathy and Graves' hyperthyroidism. TCR beta CDR3 regions were amplified from RNA transcripts. First-round RT-PCR with HTBI primers preceded a second-round multiplex PCR. Using its own MiXCR run on the multiplex PCR reads, TCRdb lists one record per CDR3 protein. This sample yields over a million distinct CDR3 sequences, of which less than 45% are seen a single time; roughly 10% belongs to the top ten. The sequenced sample consisted of peripheral blood or thyroid tissue (not recorded which). All receptors derive from an adult man with Graves' hyperthyroidism.

J is TRBJ1-1 and V is TRBV5-6; 7 bases line up with TRBD1. J lost 1 base, V lost 2 bases, and 5 bases had no gene match. Germline assignment: CDR1 SGHDT and CDR2 YYEEEE. The length of the CDR3 is 15 residues. In DNA form, the CDR3 reads TGTGCCAGCAGCTTAGGGACAGACAGGAACACTGAAGCTTTCTTT. Translating it yields CASSLGTDRNTEAFF.

This clonotype showed up just a few times. The rearrangement joins TRBV18 to TRBJ2-5; 7 bases agree with TRBD1. Trimming took 3 bases from V and 2 from J; bases not matched to a gene: 3. The CDR3 consists of 14 residues. Germline CDR1 KGHSH, CDR2 LQKENI. The CDR3 spells CASSPEQGQETQYF. The CDR3 nucleotides read TGTGCCAGCTCACCTGAACAGGGGCAAGAGACCCAGTACTTC.

The chain has TRBV7-2 and TRBJ2-5; D perhaps matches TRBD1 (7 bases). The germline V and J ends were trimmed by 5 bases and 9 bases, with 28 bases remaining between them. From germline, CDR1 is SGHTA and CDR2 FQGNSA. This CDR3 has 17 amino acids. CDR3 sequence: CASSNRDRLQHGEAQYF. The DNA of the CDR3 is TGTGCCAGCAGCAACCGGGACAGACTCCAACATGGGGAGGCCCAGTACTTC.

This clonotype was recorded at least ten times. J is TRBJ1-4 and V is TRBV9; 8 nucleotides match TRBD1. Germline V gene data show CDR1 as SGDLS and CDR2 as YYNGEE. The trim removed 2 bases at V and 3 bases at J, leaving 6 bases unmatched. The length of the CDR3 is 16 residues. In DNA, the CDR3 is TGTGCCAGCAGCGTTTCTACGGACAGGGCTAATGAAAAACTGTTTTTT. Translation gives CASSVSTDRANEKLFF.

This clonotype was counted between two and nine times. The chain combines TRBV6-5 with TRBJ1-2; 8 nucleotides align to TRBD1. Germline CDR1 and CDR2: MNHEY and SVGAGI. This CDR3 contains 15 residues. Losses at the gene ends were 5 bases for V and 4 bases for J; bases not matched to a gene: 9. CDR3 sequence: CASSPPRGRSYGYTF. The CDR3 DNA is TGTGCCAGCAGTCCCCCCAGGGGGCGCAGCTATGGCTACACCTTC.

V and J are TRBV6-2 or TRBV6-3 and TRBJ2-7; 9 nucleotides agree with TRBD2. The germline V gene encodes CDR1 MNHEY and CDR2 SVGEGT. This CDR3 contains 15 residues. With V trimmed by 4 bases and J by 0 bases, 4 bases remained unmatched. CDR3 in DNA: TGTGCCAGCAGTTCCCGTAGCGGGGGCTCCTACGAGCAGTACTTC. As protein: CASSSRSGGSYEQYF.